These 24 T cell receptor beta chains share one sample of origin, sequenced in a study of cytomegalovirus exposure and HLA in healthy donors. With 60 Vbeta and 13 Jbeta primers, the PCR was carried out. Sequencing was performed with immunoSEQ multiplex PCR; in TCRdb, only in-frame clones are kept and a portion is missing. The table lists 200,000 to 250,000 clones, 70% to 80% of them singletons. Sequences were obtained from PBMCs. These receptors were collected from a woman aged 30 to 39 in good health and CMV-seronegative.

The chain recombines TRBV7-2 with TRBJ2-1; a possible D gene is TRBD1 (5 bases). CDR1 SGHTA and CDR2 FQGNSA come from the germline V gene. CDR3 length equals 13 residues. Between the trimmed V and J ends, which lost 2 bases and 5 bases, there was a span of 7 bases. Here the CDR3 reads CASSLYRNNEQFF. The DNA of the CDR3 is TGTGCCAGCAGCTTATACAGGAACAATGAGCAGTTCTTC.

The chain uses TRBV4-1 and TRBJ1-4, with unresolved D. CDR1 and CDR2 from the germline V gene are MGHRA and YSYEKL. There are 14 residues in the CDR3. Trimming stripped 0 bases from V and 6 bases from J, with 8 bases between. The CDR3 loop is CASSQDDGDEKLFF. The DNA for the CDR3 is TGCGCCAGCAGCCAAGATGACGGAGATGAAAAACTGTTTTTT.

In this sample, this clone turned up a few times. One junction end does not reproduce the germline sequence, and a read error may be involved. This chain uses TRBV7-8 with TRBJ2-7; D is possibly TRBD1 (6 bases). This CDR3 has 13 residues. Germline V gene lookup returns CDR1 SGHVS and CDR2 FQNEAQ. CDR3 DNA: TGTGCCAGCAGCGTGGGACACCTCAAGGAGCAGTCCTTC. Translation: CASSVGHLKEQSF.

The chain couples TRBV5-6 to TRBJ2-5, with D tentatively TRBD1 (5 bases). The length of the CDR3 is 13 residues. CDR1 is SGHDT, CDR2 YYEEEE, per germline. V dropped 4 bases and J dropped 2 bases, with 9 bases sitting between them. CDR3 DNA: TGTGCCAGCAGCCTGACAGATCAAGAGACCCAGTACTTC. It codes for CASSLTDQETQYF. The variable domain in full, completed from reference TRBV5-6 and TRBJ2-5, reads DAGVTQSPTHLIKTRGQQVTLRCSPKSGHDTVSWYQQALGQGPQFIFQYYEEEERQRGNFPDRFSGHQFPNYSSELNVNALLLGDSALYLCASSLTDQETQYFGPGTRLLVL.

The chain combines TRBV2 with TRBJ2-5; perhaps TRBD1 as D (6 bases). Trimming removed 6 bases from V and 3 bases from J, with 17 bases in between. The CDR3 is 15 amino acids. The V gene's germline CDR1 is SNHLY and CDR2 FYNNEI. For the CDR3, the DNA is TGTGCCAGCAGCCTGCAGGGGTATCGGGAAGAGACCCAGTACTTC. Protein sequence: CASSLQGYREETQYF.

The chain has TRBV2 and TRBJ2-7; 12 nucleotides agree with TRBD2. The CDR3 has 12 amino acids. V gave up 11 bases and J gave up 8 bases; unmatched junction bases: 7. The germline CDR1 and CDR2 sequences are SNHLY and FYNNEI. CDR3 coding DNA: TGTGCCTGCCGACTAGCGGGGGAGAAGCAGTACTTC. It codes for CACRLAGEKQYF.

CDR3 in DNA: TGTGCCAGCAGCTTAGTTAGCGGGGGAGTATACAATGAGCAGTTCTTC. Its translation is CASSLVSGGVYNEQFF. The chain carries TRBV11-3 and TRBJ2-1; TRBD2 matches at 9 bases. The CDR3 consists of 16 residues. Per the germline V gene, CDR1 is SGHNT and CDR2 is YENEEA. V was pared by 1 base and J by 4 bases, with 5 bases of the junction left unmatched.

This clone was recorded many times. The genes are TRBV30 and TRBJ1-1; D is undetermined. The CDR3 totals 12 residues. Per the germline V gene, CDR1 is GTSNPN and CDR2 is SVGIG (reference sequence). Deletions cut 2 bases from V and 6 bases from J, with 10 bases between. The CDR3 loop is CAWSLGSPEAFF. CDR3 DNA sequence: TGTGCCTGGAGTTTGGGGAGCCCTGAAGCTTTCTTT.

The J gene is TRBJ1-1, the V gene TRBV30, with D tentatively TRBD1 (5 bases). The CDR3 totals 13 residues. Looked up from germline, CDR1 is GTSNPN and CDR2 is SVGIG (reference sequence). Trimming removed 2 bases at V and 3 bases at J, with 10 bases between. The CDR3 region is CAWSLQGDTEAFF. Here the CDR3 DNA reads TGTGCCTGGAGTCTTCAGGGCGACACTGAAGCTTTCTTT.

This chain connects TRBV5-8 to TRBJ2-1; TRBD2 matches at 8 bases. The CDR3 runs 14 residues. Germline lookup yields CDR1 SGHTS and CDR2 YDEGEE. After removal of 4 bases from V and 12 bases from J, the junction contained 12 bases not matched to a gene. Written as DNA, the CDR3 is TGTGCCAGCAGCCCGGGACTAGTCCAAAGGGGGCAGTTCTTC. Amino acid sequence: CASSPGLVQRGQFF.

The gene calls are TRBV30 and TRBJ2-2; the match to TRBD1 covers 7 bases. The ends lost 8 bases at V and 7 bases at J; junction bases unmatched: 10. CDR3 length: 13 amino acids. Per the germline V gene, CDR1 is GTSNPN and CDR2 is SVGIG (reference sequence). The CDR3 here is CALGRGPGGELFF. The CDR3 coding sequence is TGTGCCCTCGGTAGGGGGCCGGGCGGGGAGCTGTTTTTT.

The chain employs TRBV5-1 and TRBJ2-3; D might be TRBD2 (6 bases). The CDR3 totals 15 residues. V lost 0 bases and J 6 bases, leaving 14 bases between the germline ends. The germline V gene encodes CDR1 SGHRS and CDR2 YFSETQ. CDR3 amino acids: CASSLVAGLQDTQYF. Here the CDR3 DNA reads TGCGCCAGCAGCTTGGTTGCGGGACTTCAGGATACGCAGTATTTT.

The chain joins TRBV6-6 to TRBJ1-2, with D possibly matching TRBD1 (6 bases). Germline V lookup: CDR1 MNHNY, CDR2 SVGAGI (reference sequence). V was cut by 5 bases and J by 4 bases, with 14 bases left in between. The CDR3 contains 14 residues. CDR3 sequence (DNA): TGTGCCAGCAGTCGTGGACAGAACTTCTATGGCTACACCTTC. It yields the protein CASSRGQNFYGYTF.

This rearrangement joins TRBV5-1 to TRBJ1-4; tentatively, D is TRBD1 (6 bases). The CDR3 is 14 amino acids. Per germline, CDR1 SGHRS and CDR2 YFSETQ. The V end was cut by 4 bases, the J end by 4 bases, with 11 bases between. CDR3 nucleotides: TGCGCCAGCAGCACCGGACAGCTTAATGAAAAACTGTTTTTT. This gives the protein CASSTGQLNEKLFF.

This clone was seen only a few times. The chain is built from TRBV6-6 and TRBJ2-7, with a tentative D call TRBD2 (7 bases). This CDR3 has 15 residues. V was pared by 6 bases and J by 3 bases, with 18 bases between. Germline CDR1 and CDR2: MNHNY and SVGAGI (reference sequence). The CDR3 coding sequence is TGTGCCAGCAGCCTCACCGGGGAGGGGGGCTACGAGCAGTACTTC. Translation: CASSLTGEGGYEQYF.

For the CDR3, the DNA is TGTGCCAGCAGTTTATTGGGGGGACCGAATCAGCCCCAGCATTTT. Translation: CASSLLGGPNQPQHF. The chain has TRBV28 and TRBJ1-5; D might be TRBD1 (5 bases). The ends were cut back, 1 base at V and 4 bases at J, with 11 bases in the middle. In germline, CDR1 is MDHEN, CDR2 SYDVKM. The CDR3 is 15 amino acids.

V and J are TRBV10-3 and TRBJ1-1; 8 bases are shared with TRBD1. CDR3 length: 14 residues. The V gene end was trimmed by 6 bases and the J gene end by 1 base; junction bases not matched to a gene: 4. CDR1 is ENHRY and CDR2 is SYGVKD in the germline V gene. CDR3 protein: CAIRPGQENTEAFF. CDR3 DNA: TGTGCCATCAGGCCGGGACAGGAGAACACTGAAGCTTTCTTT.

The gene calls are TRBV6-6 and TRBJ2-3, with a weak D call TRBD1 (6 bases). The CDR3 is made up of 15 amino acids. V was shortened by 5 bases and J by 3 bases, with 15 bases between the two germline ends. Per germline, CDR1 MNHNY and CDR2 SVGAGI (reference sequence). CDR3 sequence (DNA): TGTGCCAGCAGTCCCCCGACAGGTGCGACAGATACGCAGTATTTT. It yields the protein CASSPPTGATDTQYF.

This clone showed up just once. The genes are TRBV27 and TRBJ1-1; 12 bases map to TRBD1. In germline, CDR1 is MNHEY, CDR2 SMNVEV (reference sequence). V trimming: 4 bases; J trimming: 3 bases; junction bases outside the gene matches: 6. This CDR3 has 16 amino acids. CDR3 sequence (DNA): TGTGCCAGCAGTTCCGGGACAGGGGGCTATGACACTGAAGCTTTCTTT. As protein: CASSSGTGGYDTEAFF.

The chain combines TRBV2 with TRBJ2-5; a weak D match, TRBD2 (6 bases). CDR3 size: 15 residues. Trimming left V 8 bases short and J 2 bases short, with 18 bases between. Germline V gene data show CDR1 as SNHLY and CDR2 as FYNNEI. CDR3 sequence (DNA): TGTGCCAGCCGATTCCAGGAGGGCTCACAAGAGACCCAGTACTTC. Its translation is CASRFQEGSQETQYF.

This clone has just a few counts. This chain joins TRBV18 and TRBJ1-5, with D perhaps TRBD1 (5 bases). Per germline, CDR1 KGHSH and CDR2 LQKENI. The CDR3 covers 16 residues. V was cut by 1 base and J by 9 bases, with 19 bases left in between. The CDR3 DNA reads as TGTGCCAGCTCACCACAAGAGATGGGGGGATTCGGGCCCCAGCATTTT. As protein: CASSPQEMGGFGPQHF.

This clone was seen a single time. V usage is TRBV9 and J usage is TRBJ1-2; D remains ambiguous. With 0 bases removed from V and 0 bases from J, the gap between germline ends came to 18 bases. The CDR3 is 18 residues long. The germline gives CDR1 SGDLS, CDR2 YYNGEE. In nucleotides, the CDR3 is TGTGCCAGCAGCGTAGGAGTTACGACAAAAGTCACTAACTATGGCTACACCTTC. Protein product: CASSVGVTTKVTNYGYTF.

This clone showed up just once. This sequence joins TRBV15 and TRBJ1-5; D gene unclear. The germline gives CDR1 LNHNV, CDR2 YYDKDF (reference sequence). The CDR3 is 16 amino acids. V was cut by 5 bases and J by 7 bases, with 21 bases left in between. The CDR3 nucleotides are TGTGCCACCAGCCAAAATATCGCCGGCGGGTCCCAGCCCCAGCATTTT. Residues: CATSQNIAGGSQPQHF.

The chain uses TRBV29-1 and TRBJ2-5; D is uncertain. The CDR3 sequence is 12 residues long. Germline values: CDR1 SQVTM, CDR2 ANQGSEA. Trimming removed 3 bases from V and 0 bases from J, with 5 bases in between. CDR3 region: CSVDVDQETQYF. Here the CDR3 DNA reads TGCAGCGTTGATGTAGACCAAGAGACCCAGTACTTC.